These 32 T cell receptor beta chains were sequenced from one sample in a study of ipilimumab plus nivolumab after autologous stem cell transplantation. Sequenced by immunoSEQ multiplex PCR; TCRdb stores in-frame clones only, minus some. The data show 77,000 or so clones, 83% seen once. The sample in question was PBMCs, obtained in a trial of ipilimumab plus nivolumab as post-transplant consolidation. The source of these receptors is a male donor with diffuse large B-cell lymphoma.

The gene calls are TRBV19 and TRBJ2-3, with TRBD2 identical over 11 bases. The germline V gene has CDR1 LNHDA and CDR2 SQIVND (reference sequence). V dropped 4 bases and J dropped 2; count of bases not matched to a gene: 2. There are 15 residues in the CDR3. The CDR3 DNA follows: TGTGCCAGTAGTACGGGACTAGCGGACACAGATACGCAGTATTTT. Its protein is CASSTGLADTDTQYF.

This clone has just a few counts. CDR3: CASSVPGQGSNQPQHF. As DNA, the CDR3 is TGTGCCAGCAGCGTACCTGGACAGGGGAGCAATCAGCCCCAGCATTTT. The V call is TRBV9, the J call TRBJ1-5; 9 bases are a match to TRBD1. V shed 1 base, J shed 1 base, and the junction held 3 bases outside the gene matches. In germline, CDR1 is SGDLS, CDR2 YYNGEE. This CDR3 has 16 amino acids.

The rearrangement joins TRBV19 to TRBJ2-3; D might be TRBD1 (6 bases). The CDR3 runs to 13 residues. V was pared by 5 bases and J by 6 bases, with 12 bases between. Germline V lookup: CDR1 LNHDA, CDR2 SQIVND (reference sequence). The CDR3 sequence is CASSLAGVDTQYF. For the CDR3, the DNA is TGTGCCAGTAGTCTTGCAGGGGTTGATACGCAGTATTTT. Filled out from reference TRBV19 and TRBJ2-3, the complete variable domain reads DGGITQSPKYLFRKEGQNVTLSCEQNLNHDAMYWYRQDPGQGLRLIYYSQIVNDFQKGDIAEGYSVSREKKESFPLTVTSAQKNPTAFYLCASSLAGVDTQYFGPGTRLTVL.

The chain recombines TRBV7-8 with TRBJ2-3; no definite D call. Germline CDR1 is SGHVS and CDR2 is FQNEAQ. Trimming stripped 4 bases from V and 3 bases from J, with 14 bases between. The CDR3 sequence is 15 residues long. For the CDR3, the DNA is TGTGCCAGCAGCTCCCTTCCCCAGAGAACAGATACGCAGTATTTT. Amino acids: CASSSLPQRTDTQYF.

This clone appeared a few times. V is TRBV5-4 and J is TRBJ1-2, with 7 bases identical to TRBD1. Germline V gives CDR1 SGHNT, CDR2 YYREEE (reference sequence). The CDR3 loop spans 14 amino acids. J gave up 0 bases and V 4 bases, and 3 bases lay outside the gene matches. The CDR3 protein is CASSIGGANYGYTF. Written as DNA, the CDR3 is TGTGCCAGCAGCATAGGGGGCGCTAACTATGGCTACACCTTC.

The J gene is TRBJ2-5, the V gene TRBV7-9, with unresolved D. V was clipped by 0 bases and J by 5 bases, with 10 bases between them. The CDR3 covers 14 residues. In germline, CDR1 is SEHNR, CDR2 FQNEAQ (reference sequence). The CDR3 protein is CASSLAHGSETQYF. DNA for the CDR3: TGTGCCAGCAGCTTAGCCCACGGGTCCGAGACCCAGTACTTC.

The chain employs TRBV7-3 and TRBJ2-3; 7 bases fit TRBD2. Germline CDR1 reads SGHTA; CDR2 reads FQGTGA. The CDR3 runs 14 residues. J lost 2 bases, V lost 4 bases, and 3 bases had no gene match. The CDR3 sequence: CASSSAGVTDTQYF. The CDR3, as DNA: TGTGCCAGCAGCTCCGCGGGGGTCACAGATACGCAGTATTTT.

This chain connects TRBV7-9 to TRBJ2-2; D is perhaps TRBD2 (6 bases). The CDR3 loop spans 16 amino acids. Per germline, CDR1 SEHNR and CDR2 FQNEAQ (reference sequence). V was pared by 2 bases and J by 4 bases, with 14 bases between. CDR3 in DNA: TGTGCCAGCAGCTTAATGGCGGGGCTCAGCACCGGGGAGCTGTTTTTT. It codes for CASSLMAGLSTGELFF.

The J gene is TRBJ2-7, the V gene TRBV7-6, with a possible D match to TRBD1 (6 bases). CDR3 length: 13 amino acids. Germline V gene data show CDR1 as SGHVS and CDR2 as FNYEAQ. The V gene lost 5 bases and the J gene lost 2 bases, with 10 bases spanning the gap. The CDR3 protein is CASSRTGTYEQYF. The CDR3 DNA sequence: TGTGCCAGCAGCAGAACAGGGACCTACGAGCAGTACTTC.

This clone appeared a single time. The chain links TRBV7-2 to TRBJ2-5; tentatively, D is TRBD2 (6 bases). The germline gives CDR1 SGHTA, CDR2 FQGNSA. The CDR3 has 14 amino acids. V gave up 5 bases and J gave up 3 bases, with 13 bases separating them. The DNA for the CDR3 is TGTGCCAGCAGCCTCGGGACTCGCAAAGAGACCCAGTACTTC. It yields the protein CASSLGTRKETQYF. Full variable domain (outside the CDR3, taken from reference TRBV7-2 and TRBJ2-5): GAGVSQSPSNKVTEKGKDVELRCDPISGHTALYWYRQSLGQGLEFLIYFQGNSAPDKSGLPSDRFSAERTGGSVSTLTIQRTQQEDSAVYLCASSLGTRKETQYFGPGTRLLVL.

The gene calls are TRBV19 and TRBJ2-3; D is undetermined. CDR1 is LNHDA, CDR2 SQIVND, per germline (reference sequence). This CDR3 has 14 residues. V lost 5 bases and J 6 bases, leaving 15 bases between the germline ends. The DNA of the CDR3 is TGTGCCAGTAGTGTTCCCGGGTCCCCTGATACGCAGTATTTT. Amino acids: CASSVPGSPDTQYF. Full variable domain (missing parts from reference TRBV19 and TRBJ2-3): DGGITQSPKYLFRKEGQNVTLSCEQNLNHDAMYWYRQDPGQGLRLIYYSQIVNDFQKGDIAEGYSVSREKKESFPLTVTSAQKNPTAFYLCASSVPGSPDTQYFGPGTRLTVL.

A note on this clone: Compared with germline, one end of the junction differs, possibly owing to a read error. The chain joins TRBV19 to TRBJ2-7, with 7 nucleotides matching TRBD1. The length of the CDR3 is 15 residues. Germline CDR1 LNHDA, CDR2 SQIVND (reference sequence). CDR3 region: CASSKEEGGRYEQHF. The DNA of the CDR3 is TGTGCCAGTAGTAAGGAGGAAGGGGGCAGGTACGAGCAGCACTTC.

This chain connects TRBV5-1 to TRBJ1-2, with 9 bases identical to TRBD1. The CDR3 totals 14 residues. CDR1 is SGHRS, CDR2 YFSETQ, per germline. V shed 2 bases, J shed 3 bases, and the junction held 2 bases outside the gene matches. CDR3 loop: CASSLQGADYGYTF. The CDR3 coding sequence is TGCGCCAGCAGCTTACAGGGGGCGGACTATGGCTACACCTTC.

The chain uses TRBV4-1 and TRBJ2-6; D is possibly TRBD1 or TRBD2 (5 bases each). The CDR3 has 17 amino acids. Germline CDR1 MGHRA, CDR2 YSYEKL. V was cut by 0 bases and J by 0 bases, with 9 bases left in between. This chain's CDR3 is CASSQDRGFSGANVLTF. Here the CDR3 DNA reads TGCGCCAGCAGCCAAGATCGGGGCTTCTCTGGGGCCAACGTCCTGACTTTC.

The DNA for the CDR3 is TGTGCCAGCAGCCCTGGGACATCGGCCTTTTACGAGCAGTACTTC. The encoded protein is CASSPGTSAFYEQYF. This chain connects TRBV6-6 to TRBJ2-7; the D gene is possibly TRBD1 (6 bases). The germline V gene encodes CDR1 MNHNY and CDR2 SVGAGI (reference sequence). The CDR3 is 15 amino acids. V gave up 6 bases and J gave up 4 bases, with 19 bases separating them.

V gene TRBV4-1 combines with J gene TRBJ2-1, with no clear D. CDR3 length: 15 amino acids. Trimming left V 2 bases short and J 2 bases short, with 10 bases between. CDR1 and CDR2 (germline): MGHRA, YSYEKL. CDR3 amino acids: CASSQIYEAYNEQFF. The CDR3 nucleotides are TGCGCCAGCAGCCAAATTTACGAAGCCTACAATGAGCAGTTCTTC.

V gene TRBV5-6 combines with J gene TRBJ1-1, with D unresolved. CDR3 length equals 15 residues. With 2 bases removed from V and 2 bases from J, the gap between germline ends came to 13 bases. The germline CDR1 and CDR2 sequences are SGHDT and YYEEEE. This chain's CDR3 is CASSLNPLINTEAFF. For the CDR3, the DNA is TGTGCCAGCAGCTTAAACCCACTCATCAACACTGAAGCTTTCTTT.

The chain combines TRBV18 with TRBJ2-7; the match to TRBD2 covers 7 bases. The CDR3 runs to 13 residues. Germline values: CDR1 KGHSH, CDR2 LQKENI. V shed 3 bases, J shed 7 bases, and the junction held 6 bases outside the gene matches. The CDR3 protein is CASSPIPAGEQYF. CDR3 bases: TGTGCCAGCTCACCGATCCCAGCGGGGGAGCAGTACTTC.

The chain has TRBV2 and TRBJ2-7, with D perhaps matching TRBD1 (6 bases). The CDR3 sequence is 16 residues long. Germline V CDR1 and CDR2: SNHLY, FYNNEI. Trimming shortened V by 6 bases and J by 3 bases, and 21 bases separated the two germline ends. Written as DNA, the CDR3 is TGTGCCAGCAGAGAGCCCCCTGCCGGGACAAACTACGAGCAGTACTTC. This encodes CASREPPAGTNYEQYF.

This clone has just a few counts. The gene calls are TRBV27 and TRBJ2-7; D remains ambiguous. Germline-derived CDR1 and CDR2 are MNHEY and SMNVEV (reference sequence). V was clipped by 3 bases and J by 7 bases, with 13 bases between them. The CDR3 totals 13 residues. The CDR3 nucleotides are TGTGCCAGCAGTTTGGACCCCCTAGGGGAGCAGTACTTC. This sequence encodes CASSLDPLGEQYF.

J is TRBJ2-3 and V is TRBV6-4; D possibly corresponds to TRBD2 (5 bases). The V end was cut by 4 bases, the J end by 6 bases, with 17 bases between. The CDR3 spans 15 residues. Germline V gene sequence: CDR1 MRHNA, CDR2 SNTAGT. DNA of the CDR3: TGTGCCAGCAGTGTAGGTTTAGCGTCTCGCGATACGCAGTATTTT. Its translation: CASSVGLASRDTQYF.

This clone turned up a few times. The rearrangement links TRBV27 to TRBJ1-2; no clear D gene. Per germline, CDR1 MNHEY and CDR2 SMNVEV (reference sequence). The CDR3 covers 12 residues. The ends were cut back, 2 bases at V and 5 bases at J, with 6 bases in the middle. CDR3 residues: CASSLQGYGYTF. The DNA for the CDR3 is TGTGCCAGCAGTTTACAAGGGTATGGCTACACCTTC.

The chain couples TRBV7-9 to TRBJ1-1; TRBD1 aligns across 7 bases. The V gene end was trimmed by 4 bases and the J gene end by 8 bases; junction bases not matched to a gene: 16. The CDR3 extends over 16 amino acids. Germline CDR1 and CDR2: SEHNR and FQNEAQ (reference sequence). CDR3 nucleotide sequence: TGTGCCAGCAGCTCACAGGGGTCGGGGTCCCGCGAGGAAGCTTTCTTT. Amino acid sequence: CASSSQGSGSREEAFF.

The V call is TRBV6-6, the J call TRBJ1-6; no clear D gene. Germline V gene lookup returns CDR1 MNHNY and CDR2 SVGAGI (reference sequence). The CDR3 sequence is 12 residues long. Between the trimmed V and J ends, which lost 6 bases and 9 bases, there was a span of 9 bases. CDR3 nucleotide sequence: TGTGCCAGCAGCGAAGGAACTTCACCCCTCCACTTT. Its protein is CASSEGTSPLHF.

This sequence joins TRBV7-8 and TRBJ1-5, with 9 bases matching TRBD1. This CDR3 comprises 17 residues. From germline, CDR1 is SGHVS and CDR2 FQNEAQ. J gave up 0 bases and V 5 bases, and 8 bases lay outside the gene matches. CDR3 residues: CASSPSNRGHSNQPQHF. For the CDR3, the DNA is TGTGCCAGCAGCCCATCTAACAGGGGGCATAGCAATCAGCCCCAGCATTTT.

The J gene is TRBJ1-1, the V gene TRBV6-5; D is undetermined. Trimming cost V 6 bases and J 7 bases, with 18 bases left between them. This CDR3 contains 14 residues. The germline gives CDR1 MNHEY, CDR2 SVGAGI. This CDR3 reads CASRSPSFWNEAFF. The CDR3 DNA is TGTGCCAGCAGAAGCCCATCCTTTTGGAATGAAGCTTTCTTT.

The CDR3 DNA is TGTGCCAGCAGCGTAGGAGCGGGGGGGTCCTACGAGCAGTACTTC. Encoded protein: CASSVGAGGSYEQYF. This chain connects TRBV9 to TRBJ2-7, with 10 bases that match TRBD2. J lost 1 base, V lost 0 bases, and 1 base had no gene match. The CDR3 contains 15 residues. Germline V gene sequence: CDR1 SGDLS, CDR2 YYNGEE.

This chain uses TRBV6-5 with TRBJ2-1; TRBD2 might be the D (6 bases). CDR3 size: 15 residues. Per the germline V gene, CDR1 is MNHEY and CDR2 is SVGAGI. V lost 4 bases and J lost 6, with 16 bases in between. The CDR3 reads CASSSAGPGSNEQFF. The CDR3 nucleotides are TGTGCCAGCAGTTCCGCGGGCCCCGGGAGCAATGAGCAGTTCTTC.

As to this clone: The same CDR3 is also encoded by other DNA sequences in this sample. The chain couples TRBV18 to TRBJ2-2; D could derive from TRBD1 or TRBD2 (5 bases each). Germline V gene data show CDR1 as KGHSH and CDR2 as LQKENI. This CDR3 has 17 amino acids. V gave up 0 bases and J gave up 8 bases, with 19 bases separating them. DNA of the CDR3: TGTGCCAGCTCACCACCGGGGGACGGTATGGCCACTGGGGAGCTGTTTTTT. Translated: CASSPPGDGMATGELFF.

The DNA for the CDR3 is TGTGCCAGCAGCTTACAGGGGCAGTCCCAAGAGACCCAGTACTTC. Amino acid sequence: CASSLQGQSQETQYF. This sequence joins TRBV7-3 and TRBJ2-5; D possibly corresponds to TRBD1 (6 bases). Looked up from germline, CDR1 is SGHTA and CDR2 is FQGTGA. CDR3 length: 15 residues. V dropped 2 bases and J dropped 1 base, with 11 bases sitting between them.

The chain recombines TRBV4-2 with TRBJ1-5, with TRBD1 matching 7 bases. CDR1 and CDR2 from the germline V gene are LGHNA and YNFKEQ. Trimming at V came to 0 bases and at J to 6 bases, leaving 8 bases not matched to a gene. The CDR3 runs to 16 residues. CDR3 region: CASSQDGDSMIQPQHF. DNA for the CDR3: TGTGCCAGCAGCCAAGATGGGGACAGCATGATTCAGCCCCAGCATTTT.

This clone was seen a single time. The CDR3 loop is CASSLRTSGGPGELFF. CDR3 DNA: TGTGCCAGCAGCCTCAGGACTAGCGGGGGCCCCGGGGAGCTGTTTTTT. J is TRBJ2-2 and V is TRBV7-2; TRBD2 matches at 13 bases. The J segment lost 6 bases and the V segment lost 5 bases, leaving 6 bases of the junction unmatched. Germline V gives CDR1 SGHTA, CDR2 FQGNSA. This CDR3 is built from 16 residues.